These 19 T cell receptor beta chains were all obtained from the same sample, sequenced in a study of beta chain features in type 1 diabetes. Findings of the study overall: People with Type 1 diabetes carried modestly yet significantly shorter TCRB CDR3s in all four CD4+ subsets.

Every bit of the isolated RNA underwent reverse transcription, so sequencing read expressed TCRB transcripts. The table came from immunoSEQ multiplex PCR; TCRdb's copy has only in-frame clones and leaves some out. The sample has hundreds of thousands of clones; roughly 13% are singletons. The antigens of these receptors remain unknown. The sequencing input was naive CD4+ T cells from blood. These receptors came from a man between 18 and 35 years old with type 1 diabetes.

CDR3 nucleotide sequence: TGTGCCTGGATCCCGCCGGGATTCCAGGGCGCTGAAGCTTTCTTT. Its translation is CAWIPPGFQGAEAFF. The chain recombines TRBV30 with TRBJ1-1; perhaps TRBD1 as D (5 bases). V was cut by 4 bases and J by 6 bases, with 21 bases left in between. This CDR3 has 15 amino acids. The germline V gene has CDR1 GTSNPN and CDR2 SVGIG (reference sequence).

This clone came up a few times. The chain is built from TRBV9 and TRBJ2-7; either TRBD1 or TRBD2 may supply D (5 bases each). V shed 1 base and J shed 0 bases, with 11 bases lying between them. Looked up from germline, CDR1 is SGDLS and CDR2 is YYNGEE. CDR3 length equals 15 residues. The CDR3 sequence: CASSVSGTGSYEQYF. CDR3 DNA sequence: TGTGCCAGCAGCGTATCCGGGACGGGCTCCTACGAGCAGTACTTC.

The chain recombines TRBV30 with TRBJ2-5; D not certain. CDR3 length equals 13 residues. Trimming took 1 base from V and 0 from J, leaving 6 bases between them. The germline V gene has CDR1 GTSNPN and CDR2 SVGIG (reference sequence). The CDR3 loop reads CAWSETYQETQYF. In DNA form, the CDR3 reads TGTGCCTGGAGTGAAACTTACCAAGAGACCCAGTACTTC.

This clone was detected only a few times. V is TRBV28 and J is TRBJ2-5, with 12 bases matching TRBD1. The J segment lost 7 bases and the V segment lost 4 bases, leaving 7 bases of the junction unmatched. The CDR3 runs 15 residues. CDR1 MDHEN and CDR2 SYDVKM come from the germline V gene. The CDR3 reads CASSSPGQGAGTQYF. In DNA form, the CDR3 reads TGTGCCAGCAGTTCCCCGGGACAGGGGGCCGGGACCCAGTACTTC.

The chain has TRBV5-1 and TRBJ2-5; possible D gene TRBD1, 6 bases. The CDR3 is 14 amino acids. V dropped 4 bases and J dropped 2 bases, with 12 bases sitting between them. Germline V gives CDR1 SGHRS, CDR2 YFSETQ. CDR3 in DNA: TGCGCCAGCAGCCGGGACACTCTACAAGAGACCCAGTACTTC. It encodes CASSRDTLQETQYF.

This chain joins TRBV5-1 and TRBJ2-7; 7 nucleotides line up with TRBD1. Germline V gene data show CDR1 as SGHRS and CDR2 as YFSETQ. The CDR3 is 14 residues long. V dropped 3 bases and J dropped 1; count of bases not matched to a gene: 4. This CDR3 reads CASSWGQPSYEQYF. CDR3 nucleotides: TGCGCCAGCAGCTGGGGACAGCCGTCCTACGAGCAGTACTTC.

The chain is built from TRBV5-1 and TRBJ2-5, with D unresolved. V was trimmed by 1 base and J by 3 bases, leaving 7 bases between them. Germline values: CDR1 SGHRS, CDR2 YFSETQ. This CDR3 has 13 residues. The CDR3, as DNA: TGCGCCAGCAGCTTGACGGCAGAAGAGACCCAGTACTTC. The encoded protein is CASSLTAEETQYF.

The J gene is TRBJ2-3, the V gene TRBV5-1; no reliable D call. Germline V gives CDR1 SGHRS, CDR2 YFSETQ. The germline V and J ends were trimmed by 0 bases and 2 bases, with 13 bases remaining between them. This CDR3 has 16 amino acids. This chain's CDR3 is CASSLGTAVYTDTQYF. The CDR3 bases are TGCGCCAGCAGCTTGGGAACGGCCGTATACACAGATACGCAGTATTTT.

In its sample, this clone was seen a few times. The chain is built from TRBV7-9 and TRBJ2-7; D is possibly TRBD2 (6 bases). Looked up from germline, CDR1 is SEHNR and CDR2 is FQNEAQ (reference sequence). V shed 4 bases and J shed 0 bases, with 10 bases lying between them. The CDR3 extends over 14 amino acids. The CDR3 DNA sequence: TGTGCCAGCAGCTCCCGGCGGGGCTCCTACGAGCAGTACTTC. Residues: CASSSRRGSYEQYF.

There are a few counts of this clone. The genes are TRBV4-1 and TRBJ1-4; D call uncertain. The CDR3 is made up of 13 amino acids. Trimming pared 1 base from V and 7 bases from J, leaving 7 bases between. Germline V gene data show CDR1 as MGHRA and CDR2 as YSYEKL. CDR3 residues: CASSQGPSEKLFF. The CDR3, as DNA: TGCGCCAGCAGCCAAGGACCCAGTGAAAAACTGTTTTTT.

The V gene is TRBV28, the J gene TRBJ2-6; 8 positions agree with TRBD1. J gave up 0 bases and V 6 bases, and 7 bases lay outside the gene matches. The CDR3 is made up of 17 amino acids. Germline V gene lookup returns CDR1 MDHEN and CDR2 SYDVKM. Here the CDR3 DNA reads TGTGCCAGCAGACCGACAGGGGCCGGCTCTGGGGCCAACGTCCTGACTTTC. Its translation: CASRPTGAGSGANVLTF.

This clone showed up just a few times. The chain carries TRBV27 and TRBJ2-5; the match to TRBD2 covers 12 bases. Germline values: CDR1 MNHEY, CDR2 SMNVEV (reference sequence). The trim removed 3 bases at V and 5 bases at J, leaving 7 bases unmatched. This CDR3 is 16 amino acids long. Here the CDR3 DNA reads TGTGCCAGCAGTTTTGCCCTAGCGGGGGGGCCGGAGACCCAGTACTTC. Amino acid sequence: CASSFALAGGPETQYF.

With respect to this clone: Other DNA sequences in this sample translate to the same CDR3. The chain combines TRBV30 with TRBJ1-1, with D possibly matching TRBD1 (5 bases). The CDR3 sequence is 12 residues long. Germline V gives CDR1 GTSNPN, CDR2 SVGIG (reference sequence). The V end lost 4 bases, the J end lost 1 base, and 7 bases lay between the germline ends. The CDR3 protein is CAWTGGNTEAFF. CDR3 nucleotides: TGTGCCTGGACCGGGGGGAACACTGAAGCTTTCTTT.

The rearrangement links TRBV29-1 to TRBJ2-1; a possible D gene is TRBD2 (7 bases). Between the trimmed V and J ends, which lost 5 bases and 8 bases, there was a span of 13 bases. CDR3 size: 12 residues. Looked up from germline, CDR1 is SQVTM and CDR2 is ANQGSEA. CDR3 loop: CSVSQGGDEQFF. As DNA, the CDR3 is TGCAGCGTTTCACAGGGAGGGGATGAGCAGTTCTTC.

In nucleotides, the CDR3 is TGTGCCAGCAGTGAATATCGGAGGGAGCAGTTCTTC. Residues: CASSEYRREQFF. The J gene is TRBJ2-1, the V gene TRBV25-1; tentative D call: TRBD2 (5 bases). The germline V gene encodes CDR1 MGHDK and CDR2 SYGVNS. Trimming stripped 0 bases from V and 10 bases from J, with 7 bases between. The CDR3 loop spans 12 amino acids. Full variable domain (missing parts from reference TRBV25-1 and TRBJ2-1): EADIYQTPRYLVIGTGKKITLECSQTMGHDKMYWYQQDPGMELHLIHYSYGVNSTEKGDLSSESTVSRIRTEHFPLTLESARPSHTSQYLCASSEYRREQFFGPGTRLTVL.

This clone occurred a few times. This sequence joins TRBV19 and TRBJ2-1, with 11 bases lining up with TRBD2. The CDR3 length is 19 residues. Germline values: CDR1 LNHDA, CDR2 SQIVND (reference sequence). V was clipped by 5 bases and J by 3 bases; unmatched bases: 15. The DNA of the CDR3 is TGTGCCAGTAGTCCCTCGACTAGCGGGGAACCGCTAATCTACAATGAGCAGTTCTTC. Encoded protein: CASSPSTSGEPLIYNEQFF.

This clone was observed a handful of times. V usage is TRBV5-1 and J usage is TRBJ1-1; tentatively, D is TRBD1 (5 bases). Germline assignment: CDR1 SGHRS and CDR2 YFSETQ. The V and J ends lost 4 bases and 0 bases respectively, with 10 bases between them. This CDR3 contains 14 residues. The CDR3 loop is CASSPAGMNTEAFF. CDR3 coding DNA: TGCGCCAGCAGCCCGGCAGGGATGAACACTGAAGCTTTCTTT.

The genes are TRBV7-6 and TRBJ2-7; no firm D call. CDR1 is SGHVS and CDR2 is FNYEAQ in the germline V gene. CDR3 length: 13 amino acids. V was trimmed by 1 base and J by 4 bases, leaving 8 bases between them. CDR3 bases: TGTGCCAGCAGCTTAGAAACGAGGTACGAGCAGTACTTC. Its protein product is CASSLETRYEQYF. The variable domain in full, with the rest retrieved from reference TRBV7-6 and TRBJ2-7, is GAGVSQSPRYKVTKRGQDVALRCDPISGHVSLYWYRQALGQGPEFLTYFNYEAQQDKSGLPNDRFSAERPEGSISTLTIQRTEQRDSAMYRCASSLETRYEQYFGPGTRLTVT.

This chain uses TRBV5-1 with TRBJ1-1; no clear D. V gave up 3 bases and J gave up 0 bases, with 9 bases separating them. Germline values: CDR1 SGHRS, CDR2 YFSETQ. CDR3 length: 14 residues. The CDR3: CASSSDGLNTEAFF. The DNA for the CDR3 is TGCGCCAGCAGCTCGGACGGACTGAACACTGAAGCTTTCTTT.